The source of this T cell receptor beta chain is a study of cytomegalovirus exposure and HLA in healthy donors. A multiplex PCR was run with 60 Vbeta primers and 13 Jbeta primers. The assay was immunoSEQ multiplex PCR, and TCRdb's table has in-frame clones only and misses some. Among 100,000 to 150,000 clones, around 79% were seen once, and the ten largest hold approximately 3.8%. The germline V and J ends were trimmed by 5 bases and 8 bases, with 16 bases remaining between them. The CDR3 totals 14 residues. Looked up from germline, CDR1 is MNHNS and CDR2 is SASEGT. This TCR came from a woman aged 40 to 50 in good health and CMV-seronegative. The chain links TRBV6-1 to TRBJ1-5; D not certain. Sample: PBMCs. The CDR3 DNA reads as TGTGCCAGCAGTTATGAGGGTTTCAGTAAGCCCCAGCATTTT. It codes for CASSYEGFSKPQHF.